This T cell receptor beta chain is from a study of shared clonotypes between healthy human individuals. Study details: Three plates were used per donor for CD4 naive, three for CD4 memory, two for CD8 naive and one for CD8 memory.

Looked up from germline, CDR1 is MDHEN and CDR2 is SYDVKM. This CDR3 is 14 amino acids long. Trimming cost V 6 bases and J 2 bases, with 13 bases left between them. Comments on this clone: Other nucleotide sequences in the sample specify the same CDR3.

TCRdb keeps only in-frame clones here, not all; method: immunoSEQ multiplex PCR. This sample carries roughly 76,000 clones, about 63% of them seen once, and the ten largest clones take around 50%. The rearrangement uses TRBV28 and TRBJ1-1, with D possibly being TRBD1 (5 bases). The clonotype originates from a man aged 25-45 years in good health. The sequenced sample consisted of memory CD8+ T cells sorted from blood. Stated subset: CD45RO+ cells pooled with CCR7-negative TemRA cells. CDR3 region: CASSPGALNTEAFF. CDR3 sequence (DNA): TGTGCCAGCAGCCCTGGGGCCTTAAACACTGAAGCTTTCTTT.